Sequencing of this T cell receptor (beta chain) was carried out in a study of blood T cell repertoires in COVID-19. Across the study: The analysed material was cDNA or gDNA that came from T cells, B-cell-depleted T cells, or PBMCs.

The authors' processing: Nucleated cell number was recorded as an estimate derived from reference gene primer amplification. The data were produced by immunoSEQ multiplex PCR, yet TCRdb's version contains in-frame clones alone and is incomplete. The V and J calls and the clone size are those of that table, but D and trimming were determined from the DNA. The repertoire holds 110,000 to 150,000 clones, with under 85% as singletons. Trimming shortened V by 3 bases and J by 2 bases, and 13 bases separated the two germline ends. Germline-derived CDR1 and CDR2 are LNHDA and SQIVND (reference sequence). This CDR3 is 15 amino acids long.

V and J are TRBV19 and TRBJ1-2; the D is unclear. Sequences were obtained from peripheral blood. The source is a man aged 50-59 years with active or convalescent COVID-19. Written as DNA, the CDR3 is TGTGCCAGTAGTATGGCCACCGCGGGGAACTATGGCTACACCTTC. Translated, it gives CASSMATAGNYGYTF.